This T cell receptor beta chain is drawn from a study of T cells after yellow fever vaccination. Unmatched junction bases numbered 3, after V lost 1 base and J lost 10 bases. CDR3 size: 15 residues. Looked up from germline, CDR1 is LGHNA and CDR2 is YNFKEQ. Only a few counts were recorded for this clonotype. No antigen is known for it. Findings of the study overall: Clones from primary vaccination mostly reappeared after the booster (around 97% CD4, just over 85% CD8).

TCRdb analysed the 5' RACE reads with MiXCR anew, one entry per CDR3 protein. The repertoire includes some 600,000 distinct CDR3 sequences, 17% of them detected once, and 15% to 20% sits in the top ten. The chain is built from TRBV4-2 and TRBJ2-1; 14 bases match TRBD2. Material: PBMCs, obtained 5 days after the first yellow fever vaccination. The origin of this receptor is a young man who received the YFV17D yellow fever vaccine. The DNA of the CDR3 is TGTGCCAGCAGCCAAGGACTAGCGGGGGGGCTCGAGCAGTTCTTC. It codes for CASSQGLAGGLEQFF.